This passage covers 4 T cell receptor beta chains from one sample sequenced in a study of CXCR4 blockade with PD-1 therapy in pancreatic cancer. Here immunoSEQ multiplex PCR was the method, and the copy in TCRdb shows in-frame clones only, minus some. The table has some 760 clones, roughly 44% seen once; the top ten hold 12%. The sample comprised tumor tissue. The origin of the receptors is a human donor with pancreatic ductal adenocarcinoma.

The table lists this clone with a few counts. The chain couples TRBV6-8 to TRBJ1-4; the D is unclear. This CDR3 has 15 residues. V shed 2 bases and J shed 4 bases, with 11 bases lying between them. Germline V CDR1 and CDR2: MNHGY, SAAAGT. CDR3 sequence (DNA): TGTGCCAGCAGTTACGAGGCAGAACTTAATGAAAAACTGTTTTTT. Its translation: CASSYEAELNEKLFF.

With respect to this clone: A junction boundary mismatches the germline segment, possibly from a read error. The genes are TRBV19 and TRBJ1-5; D remains unclear. The CDR3 runs 13 residues. The germline CDR1 and CDR2 sequences are LNHDA and SQIVND (reference sequence). The CDR3 sequence is CASRFAGNQPQHF. CDR3 DNA: TGTGCGAGTAGGTTTGCAGGCAATCAGCCCCAGCATTTT. The full variable domain, with the rest looked up from reference TRBV19 and TRBJ1-5, is DGGITQSPKYLFRKEGQNVTLSCEQNLNHDAMYWYRQDPGQGLRLIYYSQIVNDFQKGDIAEGYSVSREKKESFPLTVTSAQKNPTAFYLCASRFAGNQPQHFGDGTRLSIL.

The chain couples TRBV23-1 to TRBJ1-4, with TRBD1 as a possible D gene (6 bases). TRBV23-1 is flagged as an ORF with uncertain function. The CDR3 sequence is 20 residues long. The V and J ends lost 6 bases and 3 bases respectively, with 29 bases between them. The CDR3 region is CASSQEPQGPGIVANEKLFF. The CDR3 nucleotides are TGCGCCAGCAGCCAGGAGCCTCAGGGGCCAGGGATCGTTGCTAATGAAAAACTGTTTTTT.

This clone turned up a few times. The chain employs TRBV9 and TRBJ2-3, with D unresolved. The CDR3 extends over 13 amino acids. The V gene lost 2 bases and the J gene lost 5 bases, with 9 bases spanning the gap. Germline-derived CDR1 and CDR2 are SGDLS and YYNGEE. The CDR3 DNA sequence: TGTGCCAGCAGCGTCGCCATCGGAGATACGCAGTATTTT. This translates into CASSVAIGDTQYF.